Following are 5 T cell receptor beta chains from one sample sequenced in a study of cytomegalovirus exposure and HLA in healthy donors. The study ran its PCR with 60 Vbeta and 13 Jbeta primers. Profiling relied on immunoSEQ multiplex PCR, and the TCRdb table lists in-frame clones only, not all of them. The sample holds some 190,000 clones, over 60% seen once. The sample consisted of PBMCs. These receptors were obtained from a woman in her twenties or thirties in good health and CMV-seropositive.

The chain uses TRBV9 and TRBJ2-3, with 9 bases matching TRBD2. Trimming at V came to 1 base and at J to 4 bases, leaving 4 bases not matched to a gene. Germline CDR1 and CDR2: SGDLS and YYNGEE. The CDR3 consists of 15 residues. In DNA form, the CDR3 reads TGTGCCAGCAGCGTATACTTAGCGGGGGCAGATACGCAGTATTTT. This encodes CASSVYLAGADTQYF.

This clone has just a few counts. The chain carries TRBV30 and TRBJ1-5, with D possibly matching TRBD1 (6 bases). V lost 2 bases to trimming and J lost 3 bases, with 11 bases between them. Germline V gives CDR1 GTSNPN, CDR2 SVGIG (reference sequence). This CDR3 is built from 14 residues. CDR3 region: CAWSRGDNNQPQHF. CDR3 nucleotide sequence: TGTGCCTGGAGTCGGGGGGACAACAATCAGCCCCAGCATTTT.

This clone turned up a few times. The chain combines TRBV28 with TRBJ2-5; D is unclear. The J call is uncertain, as TRBJ2-7 better fits the DNA end. This CDR3 has 12 amino acids. CDR1 is MDHEN and CDR2 is SYDVKM in the germline V gene. The CDR3, as DNA: TGTGCCAGCAGTTTGGCAGGCTACGAGCAGTACTTC. Residues: CASSLAGYEQYF.

The chain couples TRBV11-1 to TRBJ1-1; D uncertain. Looked up from germline, CDR1 is SGHAT and CDR2 is FQDESV (reference sequence). CDR3 length equals 13 residues. V was pared by 2 bases and J by 0 bases, with 4 bases between. CDR3: CASSLTVNTEAFF. The CDR3 bases are TGTGCCAGCAGCTTAACGGTGAACACTGAAGCTTTCTTT.

The chain is built from TRBV11-2 and TRBJ2-3, with 10 bases aligning to TRBD2. After removal of 2 bases from V and 3 bases from J, the junction contained 8 bases not matched to a gene. The CDR3 sequence is 17 residues long. The germline gives CDR1 SGHAT, CDR2 FQNNGV. This CDR3 reads CASSLRLAGEGTDTQYF. CDR3 bases: TGTGCCAGCAGCTTAAGGCTAGCGGGAGAGGGGACAGATACGCAGTATTTT.